Listed below are T cell receptor beta chains from one sample, sequenced in a study of T cell responses to AZD1222 COVID-19 vaccine. Profiling relied on immunoSEQ multiplex PCR, and the TCRdb table lists in-frame clones only, not all of them. The sample holds about 110,000 clones, around 84% seen once. The sequencing here drew on peripheral blood, taken on day 0 of AZD1222 vaccination. All receptors come from an adult in good health. Each CDR3 is given with its conserved first and last residue. The order of the fields is J gene, V gene, clone size, D gene, CDR3 DNA, CDR3 protein. The D gene is left open where the match is weak. Some rows have no size entry. The others give once, few or many, or a class for an expanded clone.

j_gene: TRBJ2-2; v_gene: TRBV30; abundance: few; d_gene: TRBD1; CDR3nt: TGTGCCTGGAGTGGAGGGACAGGGGATATCACCGGGGAGCTGTTTTTT; CDR3aa: CAWSGGTGDITGELFF
j_gene: TRBJ1-6; v_gene: TRBV3-1/TRBV3-2; abundance: -; d_gene: TRBD1; CDR3nt: TGTGCCAGCAGCCAACGGGACAGGGATTCACCCCTCCACTTT; CDR3aa: CASSQRDRDSPLHF
j_gene: TRBJ1-5; v_gene: TRBV6-5; abundance: -; d_gene: -; CDR3nt: TGTGCCAGCAGTTCAAATTCCCTAGGGGGACAGCCCCAGCATTTT; CDR3aa: CASSSNSLGGQPQHF
j_gene: TRBJ1-5; v_gene: TRBV5-1; abundance: -; d_gene: -; CDR3nt: TGCGCCAGCAGCTTGTCTGAGGGGGGAGAGCCCCAGCATTTT; CDR3aa: CASSLSEGGEPQHF
j_gene: TRBJ2-5; v_gene: TRBV7-9; abundance: -; d_gene: TRBD2; CDR3nt: TGTGCCAGCACCCCCGGGACTAGCGGGAAGACCCAGTACTTC; CDR3aa: CASTPGTSGKTQYF
j_gene: TRBJ1-6; v_gene: TRBV6-4; abundance: -; d_gene: -; CDR3nt: TGTGCCAGCAGGACCGGGACCCCGTCCTATAATTCACCCCTCCACTTT; CDR3aa: CASRTGTPSYNSPLHF
j_gene: TRBJ2-1; v_gene: TRBV20-1; abundance: -; d_gene: -; CDR3nt: TGCAGTGGGATCGCGGGAAATGAGCAGTTCTTC; CDR3aa: CSGIAGNEQFF
j_gene: TRBJ1-1; v_gene: TRBV5-1; abundance: -; d_gene: -; CDR3nt: TGCGCCAGCAGTTCAGGCGACACTGAAGCTTTCTTT; CDR3aa: CASSSGDTEAFF
j_gene: TRBJ1-6; v_gene: TRBV5-5; abundance: -; d_gene: -; CDR3nt: TGTGCCAGCAGGGTTACAGGGAGCTCCTATAATTCACCCCTCCACTTT; CDR3aa: CASRVTGSSYNSPLHF
j_gene: TRBJ2-1; v_gene: TRBV6-5; abundance: -; d_gene: -; CDR3nt: TGTGCCAGCAGTTCTCGGCCCAAGGCGGATGAGCAGTTCTTC; CDR3aa: CASSSRPKADEQFF
j_gene: TRBJ1-2; v_gene: TRBV9; abundance: -; d_gene: TRBD1; CDR3nt: TGTGCCAGCAGCTCACGGGACAGGGGTTATGGCTACACCTTC; CDR3aa: CASSSRDRGYGYTF
j_gene: TRBJ1-1; v_gene: TRBV30; abundance: -; d_gene: -; CDR3nt: TGTGCCGGCTCCGCAGGGAGAACTGAAGCTTTCTTT; CDR3aa: CAGSAGRTEAFF
j_gene: TRBJ2-1; v_gene: TRBV5-4; abundance: -; d_gene: -; CDR3nt: TGTGCCAGCAGCTTAGGGCCGCTTGATGAGCAGTTCTTC; CDR3aa: CASSLGPLDEQFF
j_gene: TRBJ1-1; v_gene: TRBV19; abundance: -; d_gene: -; CDR3nt: TGTGCCAGTAGTAGCTTCAGGACGGGGGTGAACACTGAAGCTTTCTTT; CDR3aa: CASSSFRTGVNTEAFF
j_gene: TRBJ1-2; v_gene: TRBV6-4; abundance: -; d_gene: -; CDR3nt: TGTGCCAGCAGTGAATTTAGTGAGGCAGTCTATGGCTACACCTTC; CDR3aa: CASSEFSEAVYGYTF
j_gene: TRBJ1-6; v_gene: TRBV5-1; abundance: -; d_gene: TRBD1; CDR3nt: TGCGCCAGCAGCTCCTATCCAGGGACAGATGATTCACCCCTCCACTTT; CDR3aa: CASSSYPGTDDSPLHF
j_gene: TRBJ1-1; v_gene: TRBV30; abundance: -; d_gene: -; CDR3nt: TGTGCCGGATACAAAACGTTGTTAAGTACTGAAGCTTTCTTT; CDR3aa: CAGYKTLLSTEAFF
j_gene: TRBJ2-5; v_gene: TRBV5-4; abundance: -; d_gene: -; CDR3nt: TGTGCCAGCAGCTCTACACAGACAACAGTCGAGACCCAGTACTTC; CDR3aa: CASSSTQTTVETQYF
j_gene: TRBJ1-1; v_gene: TRBV9; abundance: -; d_gene: -; CDR3nt: TGTGCCAGCAGCGTAGGATTTGGGGGCACTGGGAACACTGAAGCTTTCTTT; CDR3aa: CASSVGFGGTGNTEAFF
j_gene: TRBJ2-7; v_gene: TRBV7-9; abundance: -; d_gene: -; CDR3nt: TGTGCCAGCAGCCCCCCCCGGAGGGAGAACGAGCAGTACTTC; CDR3aa: CASSPPRRENEQYF
j_gene: TRBJ1-1; v_gene: TRBV3-1/TRBV3-2; abundance: -; d_gene: TRBD1; CDR3nt: TGTGCCAGCAGCCAAGACGGTTATTGGGACAGGGGGCAGGCGGGCACTGAAGCTTTCTTT; CDR3aa: CASSQDGYWDRGQAGTEAFF
j_gene: TRBJ2-1; v_gene: TRBV6-5; abundance: -; d_gene: -; CDR3nt: TGTGCCAGCATCCGGGGGCTCATCGACAATGAGCAGTTCTTC; CDR3aa: CASIRGLIDNEQFF
j_gene: TRBJ1-2; v_gene: TRBV27; abundance: -; d_gene: TRBD1; CDR3nt: TGTGCCAGCAGTTTGAACAACGCCGGGACAGGGATCTATGGCTACACCTTC; CDR3aa: CASSLNNAGTGIYGYTF
j_gene: TRBJ1-2; v_gene: TRBV28; abundance: -; d_gene: -; CDR3nt: TGTGCCAGCAGTAACAGGGCGGTAATCTTAGGTGGCTACACCTTC; CDR3aa: CASSNRAVILGGYTF
j_gene: TRBJ2-5; v_gene: TRBV25-1; abundance: -; d_gene: TRBD2; CDR3nt: TGTGCCAGCAGTGATTGGATGCGGACTAGCGCAGAGACCCAGTACTTC; CDR3aa: CASSDWMRTSAETQYF
j_gene: TRBJ2-2; v_gene: TRBV5-4; abundance: -; d_gene: TRBD2; CDR3nt: TGTGCCAGCAGAGGACCGGGACTAGCGGGGGTTAACACCGGGGAGCTGTTTTTT; CDR3aa: CASRGPGLAGVNTGELFF
j_gene: TRBJ1-3; v_gene: TRBV3-1/TRBV3-2; abundance: -; d_gene: -; CDR3nt: TGTGCCAGCAGCCAATCGAGATCGACGGGCACCATATATTTT; CDR3aa: CASSQSRSTGTIYF